This entry describes one TCR beta chain. The target antigen is unknown. This specimen belongs to a study of shared clonotypes between healthy human individuals. Findings and limits, study-wide: Rarefaction revealed incomplete sorted-subset sequencing despite large depth.

J was trimmed by 2 bases and V by 6 bases; bases with no gene match: 8. The CDR3 consists of 15 residues. The V gene's germline CDR1 is ENHRY and CDR2 SYGVKD. Nashville, Tennessee was home to all donors, each a Caucasian adult. It was into CD45RA+ naive and CD45RA-negative memory subsets that the CD4+ cells were split. Profiled with immunoSEQ multiplex PCR; TCRdb holds only in-frame clones, not every one. The sample comprises about 710,000 clones, 60% to 75% of which are singletons, and around 1.8% rests with the top ten. V and J are TRBV10-3 and TRBJ2-7; TRBD2 aligns across 9 bases. This TCR derives from a woman aged 25 to 39 in good health. Specimen: memory CD4+ T cells sorted from blood. Subset given: CD45RA-negative fraction. The CDR3 DNA sequence: TGTGCCATCAGCCCCGGACTAGCGCAGACCTACGAGCAGTACTTC. Amino acid sequence: CAISPGLAQTYEQYF.